A single sample gave rise to the 30 T cell receptor beta chains below, sequenced in a study of blood T cell repertoires in COVID-19. TCRdb's copy holds only in-frame clones and misses some; the assay was immunoSEQ multiplex PCR. In the table there are about 90,000 clones, about 89% of which are singletons. Sample: peripheral blood. The receptors derive from a woman in her seventies with acute or convalescent COVID-19.

The chain recombines TRBV10-3 with TRBJ1-5; perhaps TRBD1 as D (6 bases). Germline V gene data show CDR1 as ENHRY and CDR2 as SYGVKD. Deletions cut 7 bases from V and 4 bases from J, with 11 bases between. CDR3 length: 13 residues. The CDR3, as DNA: TGTGCCATCAACGCAGGGACAAATCAGCCCCAGCATTTT. This encodes CAINAGTNQPQHF.

The V and J genes are TRBV19 and TRBJ2-3; 9 nucleotides line up with TRBD2. The length of the CDR3 is 15 residues. Germline V CDR1 and CDR2: LNHDA, SQIVND (reference sequence). Trimming cost V 3 bases and J 1 base; bases outside gene matches: 2. The chain's CDR3 is CASSISGGGTDTQYF. The DNA for the CDR3 is TGTGCCAGTAGTATTAGCGGGGGCGGCACAGATACGCAGTATTTT.

The rearrangement joins TRBV5-4 to TRBJ2-2; 8 positions agree with TRBD2. CDR1 SGHNT and CDR2 YYREEE come from the germline V gene (reference sequence). The CDR3 covers 15 residues. V lost 5 bases, J lost 5 bases, and 8 bases stayed unmatched. Here the CDR3 DNA reads TGTGCCAGCAGTTATAGCGGGGATCAGACCGGGGAGCTGTTTTTT. This codes for CASSYSGDQTGELFF.

This clone was detected once. The chain links TRBV14 to TRBJ2-5; 8 bases align to TRBD1. Trimming removed 4 bases from V and 5 bases from J; junction bases left unmatched: 12. The CDR3 has 16 amino acids. The germline CDR1 and CDR2 sequences are SGHDN and FVKESK. In nucleotides, the CDR3 is TGTGCCAGCAGCCGAACGAGGACAGGGCGCGGGGAGACCCAGTACTTC. It encodes CASSRTRTGRGETQYF.

This sequence joins TRBV19 and TRBJ2-3; 9 nucleotides align to TRBD2. This CDR3 region has 16 residues. V shed 3 bases and J 2 bases; nucleotides not matched to a gene: 6. Per the germline V gene, CDR1 is LNHDA and CDR2 is SQIVND (reference sequence). CDR3 bases: TGTGCCAGTAGTATCGTTAGCGGGAGTAACACAGATACGCAGTATTTT. Amino acid sequence: CASSIVSGSNTDTQYF. Full variable domain (missing parts from reference TRBV19 and TRBJ2-3): DGGITQSPKYLFRKEGQNVTLSCEQNLNHDAMYWYRQDPGQGLRLIYYSQIVNDFQKGDIAEGYSVSREKKESFPLTVTSAQKNPTAFYLCASSIVSGSNTDTQYFGPGTRLTVL.

The CDR3 sequence: CASSTHRGRNTGELFF. The CDR3 DNA is TGTGCCAGCAGTACGCACAGGGGACGGAACACCGGGGAGCTGTTTTTT. The chain couples TRBV6-2 or TRBV6-3 to TRBJ2-2, with 7 bases identical to TRBD1. J gave up 1 base and V 5 bases, and 7 bases lay outside the gene matches. The CDR3 has 16 residues. CDR1 and CDR2 (germline): MNHEY, SVGEGT.

In its sample, this clone was seen once. The genes are TRBV5-1 and TRBJ1-1; D is perhaps TRBD1 (5 bases). The germline gives CDR1 SGHRS, CDR2 YFSETQ. Between the trimmed V and J ends, which lost 3 bases and 0 bases, there was a span of 9 bases. This CDR3 spans 14 amino acids. The CDR3 nucleotides are TGCGCCAGCAGCTCACAGGCAATGAACACTGAAGCTTTCTTT. Protein: CASSSQAMNTEAFF.

The J gene is TRBJ2-2, the V gene TRBV5-1, with a tentative D call TRBD2 (5 bases). This CDR3 has 16 amino acids. Germline V gives CDR1 SGHRS, CDR2 YFSETQ. V was shortened by 0 bases and J by 2 bases, with 11 bases between the two germline ends. The CDR3 coding sequence is TGCGCCAGCAGCTTGGGCGGCAGCGGAAACACCGGGGAGCTGTTTTTT. Translated: CASSLGGSGNTGELFF.

The count of this clone is one. The gene calls are TRBV5-1 and TRBJ2-7, with no clear D. Germline V gene sequence: CDR1 SGHRS, CDR2 YFSETQ. The CDR3 is made up of 14 amino acids. Trimming took off 0 bases at V and 3 bases at J, with 10 bases between the two ends. CDR3: CASSLALDNYEQYV. In nucleotides, the CDR3 is TGCGCCAGCAGCTTGGCTTTAGACAACTACGAGCAGTACGTC.

The gene calls are TRBV10-2 and TRBJ1-2; possibly TRBD1 for D (6 bases). The CDR3 totals 15 residues. Trimming shortened V by 3 bases and J by 5 bases, and 16 bases separated the two germline ends. The germline CDR1 and CDR2 sequences are WSHSY and SAAADI. The CDR3 DNA is TGCGCCAGCAGTGATGGGGGCGCCTCGGGTTATGGCTACACCTTC. This gives the protein CASSDGGASGYGYTF.

The chain has TRBV18 and TRBJ2-3; TRBD2 matches 10 bases. Looked up from germline, CDR1 is KGHSH and CDR2 is LQKENI. Trimming cost V 2 bases and J 1 base; bases outside gene matches: 0. The CDR3 loop spans 15 amino acids. Here the CDR3 DNA reads TGTGCCAGCTCACCAACTAGCGGGGGCACAGATACGCAGTATTTT. Protein sequence: CASSPTSGGTDTQYF.

The chain recombines TRBV14 with TRBJ2-7; tentative D call: TRBD1 (6 bases). The CDR3 loop spans 17 amino acids. Trimming stripped 3 bases from V and 6 bases from J, with 24 bases between. Germline CDR1 is SGHDN and CDR2 is FVKESK. In DNA, the CDR3 is TGTGCCAGCAGCCACCAGACAGTTGGCAGACAAGGGGGCGAGCAGTACTTC. As protein: CASSHQTVGRQGGEQYF.

The rearrangement links TRBV2 to TRBJ2-4, with D possibly being TRBD1 (7 bases). The germline V gene has CDR1 SNHLY and CDR2 FYNNEI. Trimming took off 11 bases at V and 10 bases at J, with 21 bases between the two ends. CDR3 length equals 13 residues. This chain's CDR3 is CAQGGGQGGIQYF. As DNA, the CDR3 is TGTGCCCAAGGAGGGGGGCAGGGGGGTATTCAGTACTTC.

J is TRBJ2-7 and V is TRBV4-1; 12 bases are shared with TRBD1. Germline V CDR1 and CDR2: MGHRA, YSYEKL. Trimming at V came to 0 bases and at J to 4 bases, leaving 7 bases not matched to a gene. CDR3 size: 17 residues. The CDR3 loop is CASSQDYPGQGAYEQYF. In DNA form, the CDR3 reads TGCGCCAGCAGCCAAGATTATCCGGGACAGGGGGCTTACGAGCAGTACTTC.

The CDR3 reads CASRDGPSGSYEQYV. The DNA for the CDR3 is TGCGCCAGCAGAGATGGCCCATCGGGGTCCTACGAGCAGTACGTC. This chain links TRBV10-2 with TRBJ2-7; the D gene is possibly TRBD2 (5 bases). Germline V gene lookup returns CDR1 WSHSY and CDR2 SAAADI. The CDR3 contains 15 residues. Trimming left V 6 bases short and J 1 base short, with 16 bases between.

The chain employs TRBV30 and TRBJ2-3; 7 bases match TRBD2. The CDR3 covers 13 residues. Germline values: CDR1 GTSNPN, CDR2 SVGIG (reference sequence). The junction had 9 bases not matched to a gene; V was cut back by 5 bases and J by 7 bases. The CDR3 sequence is CAWGGGRYYTQYF. The CDR3 bases are TGTGCCTGGGGTGGCGGGAGATATTATACGCAGTATTTT. Using reference TRBV30 and TRBJ2-3 for the parts outside the CDR3, the full variable domain is SQTIHQWPATLVQPVGSPLSLECTVEGTSNPNLYWYRQAAGRGLQLLFYSVGIGQISSEVPQNLSASRPQDRQFILSSKKLLLSDSGFYLCAWGGGRYYTQYFGPGTRLTVL.

The chain carries TRBV30 and TRBJ2-5; the match to TRBD2 covers 8 bases. The germline V gene encodes CDR1 GTSNPN and CDR2 SVGIG (reference sequence). The CDR3 length is 14 residues. The trim removed 3 bases at V and 5 bases at J, leaving 8 bases unmatched. The CDR3 protein is CAWRGSGVGETQYF. The CDR3 DNA is TGTGCCTGGAGGGGTAGCGGGGTGGGGGAGACCCAGTACTTC.

The chain is built from TRBV6-4 and TRBJ2-5; D is undetermined. The V gene's germline CDR1 is MRHNA and CDR2 SNTAGT. The CDR3 runs to 16 residues. Trimming removed 4 bases from V and 3 bases from J, with 18 bases in between. CDR3 amino acids: CASSAPGWSEEETQYF. The CDR3 DNA reads TGTGCCAGCAGTGCCCCCGGCTGGAGCGAAGAAGAGACCCAGTACTTC.

This clone was counted between two and nine times. The chain joins TRBV5-1 to TRBJ1-3; 8 nucleotides align to TRBD1. Trimming removed 4 bases from V and 1 base from J; junction bases left unmatched: 7. The CDR3 totals 16 residues. Germline V CDR1 and CDR2: SGHRS, YFSETQ. CDR3 nucleotides: TGCGCCAGCAGCCTCGGGACAGGACAGTCTGGAAACACCATATATTTT. Translated: CASSLGTGQSGNTIYF.

The CDR3 DNA reads as TGTGCCAGCACCCGGGACAGGGGCTACAATGAGCAGTTCTTC. Translation: CASTRDRGYNEQFF. J is TRBJ2-1 and V is TRBV28; 10 bases are a match to TRBD1. CDR1 and CDR2 (germline): MDHEN, SYDVKM. The CDR3 is 14 amino acids. The ends lost 7 bases at V and 3 bases at J; junction bases unmatched: 3.

The chain employs TRBV6-4 and TRBJ1-4, with 7 bases fitting TRBD1. Germline V gene sequence: CDR1 MRHNA, CDR2 SNTAGT. This CDR3 comprises 15 residues. V shed 6 bases and J 3 bases; nucleotides not matched to a gene: 7. The CDR3 spells CASRRTQGANEKLFF. The CDR3 DNA sequence: TGTGCCAGCAGAAGAACCCAGGGGGCTAATGAAAAACTGTTTTTT.

The chain couples TRBV2 to TRBJ1-2; D is undetermined. The germline V gene encodes CDR1 SNHLY and CDR2 FYNNEI. CDR3 size: 16 residues. Trimming took 4 bases from V and 2 from J, leaving 17 bases between them. The CDR3 region has the DNA TGTGCCAGCAGTGGCCCCGGTGGGCAACGGAACTATGGCTACACCTTC. It translates to CASSGPGGQRNYGYTF.

This chain links TRBV27 with TRBJ1-6, with TRBD1 as a possible D gene (5 bases). CDR1 is MNHEY and CDR2 is SMNVEV in the germline V gene (reference sequence). This CDR3 has 14 residues. V was cut by 6 bases and J by 5 bases, with 11 bases left in between. CDR3 loop: CASRHRQDNSPLHF. The CDR3 bases are TGTGCCAGCAGGCACAGGCAAGATAATTCACCCCTCCACTTT.

V gene TRBV6-5 combines with J gene TRBJ2-4; maybe TRBD2 (5 bases). CDR3 length equals 14 residues. V dropped 6 bases and J dropped 8 bases, with 17 bases sitting between them. Germline CDR1 reads MNHEY; CDR2 reads SVGAGI. In nucleotides, the CDR3 is TGTGCCAGCAGCGCCGGACTGGACTGGGACATTCAGTACTTC. Residues: CASSAGLDWDIQYF.

The rearrangement links TRBV28 to TRBJ1-3; D gene ambiguous. The V end lost 2 bases, the J end lost 8 bases, and 7 bases lay between the germline ends. Germline loops: CDR1 MDHEN, CDR2 SYDVKM. The CDR3 spans 12 residues. CDR3 sequence: CASSLLGDTIYF. CDR3 coding DNA: TGTGCCAGCAGTTTACTAGGAGACACCATATATTTT.

In its sample, this clone was seen a few times. The J gene is TRBJ2-5, the V gene TRBV3-1 (or the pseudogene TRBV3-2), with 12 nucleotides matching TRBD2. V was pared by 1 base and J by 3 bases, with 0 bases of the junction left unmatched. The CDR3 loop spans 15 amino acids. Per germline, CDR1 LGHDT and CDR2 YNNKEL (reference sequence). The CDR3 loop is CASSQGLAGEETQYF. DNA of the CDR3: TGTGCCAGCAGCCAAGGACTAGCGGGAGAAGAGACCCAGTACTTC.

V and J are TRBV29-1 and TRBJ1-6; tentatively, D is TRBD1 (6 bases). The CDR3 has 13 amino acids. V was shortened by 4 bases and J by 6 bases, with 10 bases between the two germline ends. Looked up from germline, CDR1 is SQVTM and CDR2 is ANQGSEA. The CDR3 DNA follows: TGCAGCGTTGGGGGGCGAGGTAATTCACCCCTCCACTTT. Its protein is CSVGGRGNSPLHF.

This clone appeared once. The rearrangement links TRBV6-4 to TRBJ2-1, with TRBD2 identical over 11 bases. This CDR3 is built from 23 residues. V was pared by 2 bases and J by 3 bases, with 24 bases of the junction left unmatched. The germline V gene has CDR1 MRHNA and CDR2 SNTAGT. CDR3 in amino acids: CASSDPSWNQGARGTSGYNEQFF. The CDR3, as DNA: TGTGCCAGCAGTGACCCCTCCTGGAATCAGGGGGCTCGAGGGACTAGCGGCTACAATGAGCAGTTCTTC.

This clone was counted once. The chain is built from TRBV28 and TRBJ2-7; possibly TRBD1 for D (6 bases). This CDR3 has 12 residues. Trimming stripped 6 bases from V and 5 bases from J, with 11 bases between. CDR1 and CDR2 (germline): MDHEN, SYDVKM. The CDR3 spells CASRQGSNEQYF. The CDR3 coding sequence is TGTGCCAGCAGACAGGGTTCCAACGAGCAGTACTTC. Full variable domain (remainder filled in from reference TRBV28 and TRBJ2-7): DVKVTQSSRYLVKRTGEKVFLECVQDMDHENMFWYRQDPGLGLRLIYFSYDVKMKEKGDIPEGYSVSREKKERFSLILESASTNQTSMYLCASRQGSNEQYFGPGTRLTVT.

The V call is TRBV5-1, the J call TRBJ1-6; tentative D call: TRBD1 (5 bases). Germline-derived CDR1 and CDR2 are SGHRS and YFSETQ. Trimming pared 3 bases from V and 14 bases from J, leaving 12 bases between. The CDR3 covers 12 residues. CDR3 sequence: CASSSPPDTLHF. CDR3 DNA: TGCGCCAGCAGCTCACCCCCGGACACCCTCCACTTT.